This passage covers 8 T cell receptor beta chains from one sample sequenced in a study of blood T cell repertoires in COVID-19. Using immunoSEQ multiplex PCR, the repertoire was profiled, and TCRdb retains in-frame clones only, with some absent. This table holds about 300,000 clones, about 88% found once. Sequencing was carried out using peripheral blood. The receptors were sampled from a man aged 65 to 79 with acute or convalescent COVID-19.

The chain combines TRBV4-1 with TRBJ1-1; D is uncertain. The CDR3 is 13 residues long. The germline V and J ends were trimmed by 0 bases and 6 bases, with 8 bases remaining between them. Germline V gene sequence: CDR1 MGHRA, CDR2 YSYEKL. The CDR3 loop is CASSQDLASEAFF. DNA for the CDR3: TGCGCCAGCAGCCAAGACCTGGCTTCTGAAGCTTTCTTT.

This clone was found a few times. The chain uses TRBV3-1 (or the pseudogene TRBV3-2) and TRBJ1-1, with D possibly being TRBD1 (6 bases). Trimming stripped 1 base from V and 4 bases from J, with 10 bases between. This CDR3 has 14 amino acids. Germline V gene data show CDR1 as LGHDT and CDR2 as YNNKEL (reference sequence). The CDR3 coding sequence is TGTGCCAGCAGCCAAGTTGAGGGGGTCACTGAAGCTTTCTTT. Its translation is CASSQVEGVTEAFF.

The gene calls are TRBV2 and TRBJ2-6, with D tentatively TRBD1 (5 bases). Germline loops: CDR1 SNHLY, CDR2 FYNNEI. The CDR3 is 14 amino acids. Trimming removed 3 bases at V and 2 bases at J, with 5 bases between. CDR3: CASSDRAGANVLTF. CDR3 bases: TGTGCCAGCAGTGACAGGGCTGGGGCCAACGTCCTGACTTTC. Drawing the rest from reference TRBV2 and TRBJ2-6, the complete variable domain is EPEVTQTPSHQVTQMGQEVILRCVPISNHLYFYWYRQILGQKVEFLVSFYNNEISEKSEIFDDQFSVERPDGSNFTLKIRSTKLEDSAMYFCASSDRAGANVLTFGAGSRLTVL.

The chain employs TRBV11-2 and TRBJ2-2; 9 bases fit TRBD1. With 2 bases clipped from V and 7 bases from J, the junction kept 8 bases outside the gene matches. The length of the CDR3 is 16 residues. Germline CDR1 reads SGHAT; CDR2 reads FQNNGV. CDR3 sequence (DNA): TGTGCCAGCAGCTTATGGGGACAGGGTGGAATCGGGGAGCTGTTTTTT. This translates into CASSLWGQGGIGELFF.

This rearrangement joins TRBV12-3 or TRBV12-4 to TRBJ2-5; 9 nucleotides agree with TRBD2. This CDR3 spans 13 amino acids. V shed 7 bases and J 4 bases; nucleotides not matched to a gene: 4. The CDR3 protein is CASNRRGGETQYF. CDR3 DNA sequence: TGTGCCAGCAATCGGCGGGGGGGAGAGACCCAGTACTTC.

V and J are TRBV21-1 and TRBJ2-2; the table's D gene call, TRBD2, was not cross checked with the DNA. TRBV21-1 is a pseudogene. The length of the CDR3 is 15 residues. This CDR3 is CASSASQGGTGELFF. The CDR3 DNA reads TGTGCCAGCAGCGCCTCCCAGGGAGGGACCGGGGAGCTGTTTTTT.

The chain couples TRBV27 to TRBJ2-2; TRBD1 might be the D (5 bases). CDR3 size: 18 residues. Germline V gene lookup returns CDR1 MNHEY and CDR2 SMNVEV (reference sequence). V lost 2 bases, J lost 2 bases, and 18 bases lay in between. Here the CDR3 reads CASSLSDGARANTGELFF. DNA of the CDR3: TGTGCCAGCAGTTTAAGCGATGGCGCCAGGGCCAACACCGGGGAGCTGTTTTTT.

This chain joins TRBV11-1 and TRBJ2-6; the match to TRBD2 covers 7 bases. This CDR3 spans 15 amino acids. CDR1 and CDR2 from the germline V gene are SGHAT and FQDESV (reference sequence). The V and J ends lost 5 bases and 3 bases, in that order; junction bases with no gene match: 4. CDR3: CASSRTSVGANVLTF. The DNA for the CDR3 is TGTGCCAGCAGCCGCACTAGCGTTGGGGCCAACGTCCTGACTTTC.